One and the same sample provided the 18 T cell receptor beta chains below, sequenced in a study of human T cells and chemical hapten exposure. As to time point: patch test 3, about 24 weeks after DPC sensitization. Indicated treatment: therapeutic diphenylcyclopropenone sensitization with weekly scalp DPC. TCRdb re-analysed the RACE reads in MiXCR, keeping a single row per CDR3 protein. The sample lists 97,000 or so distinct CDR3 sequences; roughly a quarter were seen once. Sequencing was performed on whole blood, taken in connection with sensitization to the hapten diphenylcyclopropenone (DPC). The receptors come from a man aged 35-49 years with alopecia areata. Some clones in this sample may be carry-over from other donors' samples.

The V gene is TRBV28, the J gene TRBJ2-3; perhaps D is TRBD1 or TRBD2 (6 bases each). Germline-derived CDR1 and CDR2 are MDHEN and SYDVKM. Between the trimmed V and J ends, which lost 5 bases and 2 bases, there was a span of 17 bases. The CDR3 extends over 16 amino acids. CDR3: CASSGVSGAITDTQYF. As DNA, the CDR3 is TGTGCCAGCAGTGGCGTTTCGGGGGCAATCACAGATACGCAGTATTTT. The full variable domain, rest sourced from reference TRBV28 and TRBJ2-3, is DVKVTQSSRYLVKRTGEKVFLECVQDMDHENMFWYRQDPGLGLRLIYFSYDVKMKEKGDIPEGYSVSREKKERFSLILESASTNQTSMYLCASSGVSGAITDTQYFGPGTRLTVL.

The V and J genes are TRBV20-1 and TRBJ2-3, with D maybe TRBD2 (5 bases). This CDR3 has 16 amino acids. Germline V lookup: CDR1 DFQATT, CDR2 SNEGSKA (reference sequence). V was cut by 0 bases and J by 5 bases, with 18 bases left in between. The DNA for the CDR3 is TGCAGTGCTAGAGATCCTATGAGGGCCGGGGAAGATACGCAGTATTTT. It yields the protein CSARDPMRAGEDTQYF.

The chain combines TRBV5-1 with TRBJ1-3; D is undetermined. V was cut by 0 bases and J by 2 bases, with 9 bases left in between. The germline gives CDR1 SGHRS, CDR2 YFSETQ. This CDR3 contains 15 residues. CDR3 sequence (DNA): TGCGCCAGCAGCTTGGAAGGGAATCCTGGAAACACCATATATTTT. This translates into CASSLEGNPGNTIYF.

The genes are TRBV3-1 and TRBJ2-2; 8 bases align to TRBD2. The trim removed 2 bases at V and 5 bases at J, leaving 4 bases unmatched. The CDR3 contains 15 residues. Germline CDR1 is LGHDT and CDR2 is YNNKEL (reference sequence). The CDR3 spells CASSQTGGRTGELFF. The CDR3 nucleotides are TGTGCCAGCAGCCAAACGGGAGGGAGGACCGGGGAGCTGTTTTTT.

This clonotype was recorded a few times. The chain recombines TRBV6-1 with TRBJ2-7, with TRBD2 identical over 7 bases. Trimming at V came to 8 bases and at J to 2 bases, leaving 9 bases not matched to a gene. Germline CDR1 is MNHNS and CDR2 is SASEGT. The CDR3 is 14 residues long. The CDR3 nucleotides read TGTGCCAGCGCCACCCTAGCGGACACCTACGAGCAGTACTTC. Its translation is CASATLADTYEQYF.

The chain carries TRBV9 and TRBJ1-2; no firm D call. The germline V gene has CDR1 SGDLS and CDR2 YYNGEE. V lost 3 bases and J lost 0, with 12 bases in between. The CDR3 contains 15 residues. As DNA, the CDR3 is TGTGCCAGCAGCGGGGTCGGAGGAACTAACTATGGCTACACCTTC. Protein sequence: CASSGVGGTNYGYTF.

This clonotype was seen a few times. This CDR3 reads CAISVSSNEQFF. DNA of the CDR3: TGTGCCATCAGTGTTTCTAGCAATGAGCAGTTCTTC. The J gene is TRBJ2-1, the V gene TRBV10-3; no definite D call. The CDR3 runs 12 residues. Trimming removed 4 bases from V and 6 bases from J, with 7 bases in between. Per germline, CDR1 ENHRY and CDR2 SYGVKD.

This clonotype showed up just a few times. This chain joins TRBV7-9 and TRBJ2-5; D is possibly TRBD1 or TRBD2 (5 bases each). The CDR3 extends over 14 amino acids. With 5 bases removed from V and 1 base from J, the gap between germline ends came to 11 bases. Germline CDR1 reads SEHNR; CDR2 reads FQNEAQ (reference sequence). CDR3 bases: TGTGCCAGCAGCCGCTCAGGGAGCCAAGAGACCCAGTACTTC. Its protein is CASSRSGSQETQYF.

This clonotype has only a few counts. The rearrangement links TRBV2 to TRBJ1-6; no clear D. This CDR3 has 15 residues. The ends were cut back, 2 bases at V and 4 bases at J, with 9 bases in the middle. Germline values: CDR1 SNHLY, CDR2 FYNNEI. The CDR3 loop is CASSESVSYNSPLHF. In DNA form, the CDR3 reads TGTGCCAGCAGTGAATCAGTTTCTTATAATTCACCCCTCCACTTT.

This chain joins TRBV7-2 and TRBJ1-1, with D unresolved. The CDR3 consists of 13 residues. Trimming shortened V by 5 bases and J by 1 base, and 8 bases separated the two germline ends. Germline loops: CDR1 SGHTA, CDR2 FQGNSA. CDR3 region: CASSPQTNTEAFF. The CDR3 nucleotides read TGTGCCAGCAGCCCACAGACGAACACTGAAGCTTTCTTT.

This clonotype appeared once. The rearrangement uses TRBV6-2 or TRBV6-3 and TRBJ2-1, with D hard to call. CDR3 length: 13 residues. V gave up 2 bases and J gave up 0 bases, with 2 bases separating them. CDR1 is MNHEY and CDR2 is SVGEGT in the germline V gene. CDR3 DNA: TGTGCCAGCAGTTACAGCTCCTACAATGAGCAGTTCTTC. Translated: CASSYSSYNEQFF.

The chain is built from TRBV28 and TRBJ1-2; 7 bases line up with TRBD1. The CDR3 length is 14 residues. Germline assignment: CDR1 MDHEN and CDR2 SYDVKM. Trimming took 6 bases from V and 0 from J; bases not matched to a gene: 4. CDR3 in DNA: TGTGCCAGCAGAGCAGGGGGGACTAACTATGGCTACACCTTC. It yields the protein CASRAGGTNYGYTF.

The chain has TRBV20-1 and TRBJ1-1, with 12 positions matching TRBD1. The CDR3 spans 15 residues. V was clipped by 0 bases and J by 6 bases; unmatched bases: 5. Per the germline V gene, CDR1 is DFQATT and CDR2 is SNEGSKA (reference sequence). In DNA, the CDR3 is TGCAGTGCTAGAGATGGGGACAGGGGGCAACCTGAAGCTTTCTTT. Translated: CSARDGDRGQPEAFF.

The chain has TRBV12-3 or TRBV12-4 and TRBJ2-7; tentative D call: TRBD1 (5 bases). The CDR3 is made up of 12 amino acids. The V end lost 6 bases, the J end lost 3 bases, and 9 bases lay between the germline ends. CDR3 protein: CASSQDNYEQYF. CDR3 nucleotides: TGTGCCAGCAGCCAGGACAACTACGAGCAGTACTTC.

The genes are TRBV4-2 and TRBJ1-5, with D possibly being TRBD1 (5 bases). This CDR3 spans 15 amino acids. The V and J ends lost 1 base and 1 base respectively, with 8 bases between them. Germline V gene data show CDR1 as LGHNA and CDR2 as YNFKEQ. CDR3 sequence reads: CASSQVGGSNQPQHF. The CDR3 DNA sequence: TGTGCCAGCAGCCAAGTTGGGGGGAGCAATCAGCCCCAGCATTTT.

J is TRBJ1-1 and V is TRBV20-1; D is possibly TRBD1 (5 bases). V lost 1 base, J lost 6 bases, and 21 bases lay in between. Germline V lookup: CDR1 DFQATT, CDR2 SNEGSKA (reference sequence). The CDR3 sequence is 16 residues long. CDR3 coding DNA: TGCAGTGCTAGAGTCCTAAATAGGGGTCGTGGATCTGAAGCTTTCTTT. Translated, it gives CSARVLNRGRGSEAFF.

The rearrangement links TRBV5-1 to TRBJ2-1; D is uncertain. Germline CDR1 reads SGHRS; CDR2 reads YFSETQ. The CDR3 extends over 14 amino acids. V lost 4 bases and J 2 bases, leaving 10 bases between the germline ends. CDR3 loop: CASSIPNTYNEQFF. The CDR3 nucleotides are TGCGCCAGCAGCATCCCCAACACCTACAATGAGCAGTTCTTC. The full variable domain, rest sourced from reference TRBV5-1 and TRBJ2-1, is KAGVTQTPRYLIKTRGQQVTLSCSPISGHRSVSWYQQTPGQGLQFLFEYFSETQRNKGNFPGRFSGRQFSNSRSEMNVSTLELGDSALYLCASSIPNTYNEQFFGPGTRLTVL.

The CDR3 DNA reads TGTGCCAGCAGCGCGGGACAGTACACTGAAGCTTTCTTT. This encodes CASSAGQYTEAFF. The chain carries TRBV5-8 and TRBJ1-1, with 7 bases aligning to TRBD1. V lost 4 bases and J lost 3; bases outside the gene matches: 3. The CDR3 length is 13 residues. Germline CDR1 SGHTS, CDR2 YDEGEE.